Shown below are 18 T cell receptor beta chains from a single sample sequenced in a study of blood T cell repertoires in COVID-19. Measured with immunoSEQ multiplex PCR; TCRdb has only the in-frame clones, and not every one. This sample has roughly 200,000 clones, with roughly 86% found just once. The sample taken for sequencing was peripheral blood. The source is a man aged 40-49 years with active or convalescent COVID-19.

The table lists this clone with a few counts. The chain links TRBV28 to TRBJ1-2; TRBD1 is a possible D gene (6 bases). Germline V gives CDR1 MDHEN, CDR2 SYDVKM. The CDR3 is 13 residues long. V was clipped by 7 bases and J by 3 bases, with 12 bases between them. The CDR3 DNA reads TGTGCCAGCACCGCGACAGGCTACTATGGCTACACCTTC. It is translated as CASTATGYYGYTF.

This clone was found a few times. This sequence joins TRBV27 and TRBJ2-2; the match to TRBD1 covers 9 bases. Looked up from germline, CDR1 is MNHEY and CDR2 is SMNVEV (reference sequence). This CDR3 contains 15 residues. Trimming took 6 bases from V and 6 from J; bases not matched to a gene: 8. Here the CDR3 DNA reads TGTGCCAGCAGCCGCGGGGGACAGGGAGCCGGGGAGCTGTTTTTT. Translation gives CASSRGGQGAGELFF.

The chain links TRBV4-2 to TRBJ2-2; D may be TRBD1 (5 bases). Trimming shortened V by 4 bases and J by 3 bases, and 12 bases separated the two germline ends. The germline gives CDR1 LGHNA, CDR2 YNFKEQ. The CDR3 length is 15 residues. The CDR3 loop reads CASSPRVLDTGELFF. The CDR3 DNA reads as TGTGCCAGCAGCCCCAGGGTTCTAGACACCGGGGAGCTGTTTTTT.

This sequence joins TRBV3-1 (or the pseudogene TRBV3-2) and TRBJ2-3; 9 positions match TRBD2. The CDR3 extends over 18 amino acids. V lost 1 base and J lost 4; bases outside the gene matches: 12. From germline, CDR1 is LGHDT and CDR2 YNNKEL (reference sequence). The CDR3 loop reads CASSQASQGLAIADTQYF. In DNA form, the CDR3 reads TGTGCCAGCAGCCAAGCGTCCCAGGGACTAGCTATAGCAGATACGCAGTATTTT.

In its sample, this clone was seen a few times. The rearrangement joins TRBV11-2 to TRBJ2-1; D gene uncertain. The V and J ends lost 2 bases and 0 bases respectively, with 11 bases between them. The CDR3 runs 16 residues. The germline V gene has CDR1 SGHAT and CDR2 FQNNGV. The CDR3, as DNA: TGTGCCAGCAGCTTAAGATGGTGGAGCTCCTACAATGAGCAGTTCTTC. The encoded protein is CASSLRWWSSYNEQFF.

This clone occurred a few times. The chain couples TRBV29-1 to TRBJ2-7; TRBD2 matches 9 bases. The length of the CDR3 is 14 residues. V lost 4 bases and J lost 2; bases outside the gene matches: 6. Per the germline V gene, CDR1 is SQVTM and CDR2 is ANQGSEA. The CDR3 loop reads CSVGSAGGPYEQYF. The CDR3 nucleotides read TGCAGCGTTGGATCAGCGGGGGGTCCCTACGAGCAGTACTTC.

This chain connects TRBV11-3 to TRBJ2-1; unclear D gene. The CDR3 contains 13 residues. V shed 0 bases and J shed 8 bases, with 8 bases lying between them. Germline CDR1 and CDR2: SGHNT and YENEEA. The CDR3, as DNA: TGTGCCAGCAGCTTAGATTCCGCGGATGAGCAGTTCTTC. It encodes CASSLDSADEQFF.

The chain couples TRBV20-1 to TRBJ2-7; 8 bases match TRBD1. V gave up 3 bases and J gave up 4 bases; unmatched junction bases: 5. The CDR3 runs 13 residues. CDR1 DFQATT and CDR2 SNEGSKA come from the germline V gene (reference sequence). The CDR3 nucleotides read TGCAGTGCTAGTTTTCAGGGGGCTTACGAGCAGTACTTC. The encoded protein is CSASFQGAYEQYF.

The table lists this clone with a few counts. DNA of the CDR3: TGCGCCAGCAGCCTACTGGGACAGGCCAACACAGATACGCAGTATTTT. As protein: CASSLLGQANTDTQYF. The gene calls are TRBV5-1 and TRBJ2-3; 8 bases match TRBD1. Germline V gene lookup returns CDR1 SGHRS and CDR2 YFSETQ. This CDR3 is built from 16 residues. V lost 4 bases and J lost 2; bases outside the gene matches: 9.

In nucleotides, the CDR3 is TGTGCCAGCAGTGAATGGGGCAGCCAAGAGACCCAGTACTTC. Its protein product is CASSEWGSQETQYF. The J gene is TRBJ2-5, the V gene TRBV6-1; TRBD1 might be the D (5 bases). V lost 2 bases and J lost 1, with 8 bases in between. CDR3 length equals 14 residues. Germline V lookup: CDR1 MNHNS, CDR2 SASEGT.

This chain uses TRBV10-2 with TRBJ2-3; TRBD2 matches 7 bases. The CDR3 consists of 15 residues. The J segment lost 8 bases and the V segment lost 5 bases, leaving 13 bases of the junction unmatched. Germline CDR1 reads WSHSY; CDR2 reads SAAADI. In DNA, the CDR3 is TGCGCCAGCAGTCCCGGACTAGATCGGTATGGTACGCAGTATTTT. Translated, it gives CASSPGLDRYGTQYF.

The J gene is TRBJ2-5, the V gene TRBV6-6; 7 bases match TRBD2. This CDR3 is 13 amino acids long. Germline CDR1 reads MNHNY; CDR2 reads SVGAGI (reference sequence). J lost 5 bases, V lost 6 bases, and 6 bases had no gene match. The CDR3 loop reads CASRGAGRETQYF. CDR3 bases: TGTGCCAGCAGGGGAGCGGGGCGGGAGACCCAGTACTTC.

V is TRBV28 and J is TRBJ2-7, with D perhaps TRBD1 (7 bases). Germline V CDR1 and CDR2: MDHEN, SYDVKM. V was shortened by 7 bases and J by 1 base, with 26 bases between the two germline ends. The length of the CDR3 is 18 residues. DNA of the CDR3: TGTGCCAGCAACTCCCCCAGGGGGGCGCGCATTGGGTCCTACGAGCAGTACTTC. Its protein product is CASNSPRGARIGSYEQYF. Combining the CDR3 with reference TRBV28 and TRBJ2-7 gives the whole variable domain DVKVTQSSRYLVKRTGEKVFLECVQDMDHENMFWYRQDPGLGLRLIYFSYDVKMKEKGDIPEGYSVSREKKERFSLILESASTNQTSMYLCASNSPRGARIGSYEQYFGPGTRLTVT.

The chain uses TRBV3-1 (or the pseudogene TRBV3-2) and TRBJ1-1; maybe TRBD1 (6 bases). Germline V CDR1 and CDR2: LGHDT, YNNKEL (reference sequence). V was trimmed by 0 bases and J by 5 bases, leaving 16 bases between them. The CDR3 is made up of 16 amino acids. CDR3 in amino acids: CASSQDGGGPETEAFF. DNA of the CDR3: TGTGCCAGCAGCCAAGATGGGGGGGGGCCCGAAACTGAAGCTTTCTTT.

This clone has only a few counts. The V call is TRBV4-1, the J call TRBJ2-1; TRBD1 matches 7 bases. Germline CDR1 and CDR2: MGHRA and YSYEKL. The CDR3 is made up of 15 amino acids. V shed 5 bases, J shed 4 bases, and the junction held 8 bases outside the gene matches. CDR3 nucleotides: TGCGCCAGCAGCAATTTGGGACAGAGTTACAATGAGCAGTTCTTC. Translated, it gives CASSNLGQSYNEQFF.

The J gene is TRBJ1-2, the V gene TRBV7-9, with D perhaps matching TRBD1 (5 bases). Germline CDR1 and CDR2: SEHNR and FQNEAQ (reference sequence). V gave up 3 bases and J gave up 5 bases, with 10 bases separating them. This CDR3 region has 13 residues. The CDR3 reads CASSLDNWYGYTF. The DNA of the CDR3 is TGTGCCAGCAGCTTGGACAATTGGTATGGCTACACCTTC. Drawing the rest from reference TRBV7-9 and TRBJ1-2, the complete variable domain is DTGVSQNPRHKITKRGQNVTFRCDPISEHNRLYWYRQTLGQGPEFLTYFQNEAQLEKSRLLSDRFSAERPKGSFSTLEIQRTEQGDSAMYLCASSLDNWYGYTFGSGTRLTVV.

The chain uses TRBV9 and TRBJ1-6, with a tentative D call TRBD1 (6 bases). CDR3 length equals 16 residues. Germline V gene data show CDR1 as SGDLS and CDR2 as YYNGEE. Deletions cut 4 bases from V and 7 bases from J, with 18 bases between. The CDR3 DNA reads as TGTGCCAGCAGCTCCACGGACAGTGTGGTGAATTCACCCCTCCACTTT. As protein: CASSSTDSVVNSPLHF.

The J gene is TRBJ2-7, the V gene TRBV2; TRBD1 might be the D (6 bases). The germline gives CDR1 SNHLY, CDR2 FYNNEI. The CDR3 totals 14 residues. Trimming stripped 2 bases from V and 7 bases from J, with 15 bases between. CDR3 region: CASSEFLGQHEQYF. In nucleotides, the CDR3 is TGTGCCAGCAGTGAATTCCTTGGACAGCATGAGCAGTACTTC. The entire variable domain, with the rest obtained from reference TRBV2 and TRBJ2-7, is as follows: EPEVTQTPSHQVTQMGQEVILRCVPISNHLYFYWYRQILGQKVEFLVSFYNNEISEKSEIFDDQFSVERPDGSNFTLKIRSTKLEDSAMYFCASSEFLGQHEQYFGPGTRLTVT.